These T cell receptor beta chains were read from a single sample in a study of blood T cells in healthy people across ages. Using its own MiXCR run on the 5' RACE reads, TCRdb lists one record per CDR3 protein. Altogether hundreds of thousands of distinct CDR3 sequences are present, 20% to 25% being singletons, with the ten largest covering 3% to 4%. The sample comprised blood. Receptors originate from an older man in good health. Each CDR3 is given with its conserved first and last residue. The D gene is left open where the match is weak. Clone size appears in some rows only: once, few, many, or a class for an expanded clone.

clone_size	d_call	v_call	j_call	cdr3_aa	cdr3_nt
few	TRBD1	TRBV25-1	TRBJ2-5	CASYSGTGGLETQYF	TGTGCCAGCTACTCGGGGACAGGGGGTTTAGAGACCCAGTACTTC
-	TRBD1	TRBV20-1	TRBJ2-2	CSASGGTGLPNTGELFF	TGCAGTGCTAGCGGCGGGACAGGGCTTCCGAACACCGGGGAGCTGTTTTTT
-	-	TRBV4-1	TRBJ2-1	CASSQEGTPSSYNEQFF	TGCGCCAGCAGCCAAGAAGGGACACCCAGCTCCTACAATGAGCAGTTCTTC
few	TRBD1	TRBV5-1	TRBJ2-3	CASSSTGGYTDTQYF	TGCGCCAGCAGCTCGACAGGGGGCTACACAGATACGCAGTATTTT
-	TRBD1	TRBV5-1	TRBJ1-4	CANSLGQNEKLFF	TGCGCCAACAGCTTGGGACAGAATGAAAAACTGTTTTTT
-	-	TRBV5-1	TRBJ1-5	CASSLDYSNQPQHF	TGCGCCAGCAGCTTGGATTATAGCAATCAGCCCCAGCATTTT
-	-	TRBV4-3	TRBJ1-5	CASSQDRGSQPQHF	TGCGCCAGCAGCCAAGACAGGGGAAGTCAGCCCCAGCATTTT
few	-	TRBV15	TRBJ2-3	CATSRDGRKDTQYF	TGTGCCACCAGCAGAGACGGGAGAAAGGATACGCAGTATTTT
few	-	TRBV5-8	TRBJ2-5	CASSLSFGRGETQYF	TGTGCCAGCAGCTTGTCCTTCGGGAGAGGGGAGACCCAGTACTTC
-	TRBD2	TRBV6-5	TRBJ2-5	CASTGLAGAETQYF	TGTGCCAGCACAGGACTAGCGGGAGCAGAGACCCAGTACTTC
few	-	TRBV7-3	TRBJ2-2	CASSPKLRLGGTGELFF	TGTGCCAGCAGCCCTAAACTCCGACTAGGGGGCACCGGGGAGCTGTTTTTT
-	TRBD2	TRBV5-1	TRBJ2-7	CASSLAGGSGYEQYF	TGCGCCAGCAGCTTGGCCGGCGGGAGCGGATACGAGCAGTACTTC
few	-	TRBV20-1	TRBJ2-2	CSVSGLNTGELFF	TGCAGTGTGAGCGGGCTGAACACCGGGGAGCTGTTTTTT
-	-	TRBV4-1	TRBJ1-5	CASSQGRSDQPQHF	TGCGCCAGCAGCCAAGGGCGGTCTGATCAGCCCCAGCATTTT
many	TRBD1	TRBV7-6	TRBJ2-5	CASSLPGGRETQYF	TGTGCCAGCAGCTTGCCAGGGGGCAGGGAGACCCAGTACTTC
few	-	TRBV12-3/TRBV12-4	TRBJ2-1	CASRFEGSYNNEQFF	TGTGCCAGCCGTTTCGAGGGATCGTATAACAATGAGCAGTTCTTC
many	-	TRBV29-1	TRBJ2-1	CSVGLGISYNEQFF	TGCAGCGTTGGTCTCGGAATATCCTACAATGAGCAGTTCTTC
-	-	TRBV7-3	TRBJ2-3	CASSALGTRQTDTQYF	TGTGCCAGCAGCGCCCTAGGGACCAGACAAACAGATACGCAGTATTTT
many	-	TRBV6-2/TRBV6-3	TRBJ2-1	CASSSLQGINEQFF	TGTGCCAGCAGTTCTCTACAGGGTATTAATGAGCAGTTCTTC
-	-	TRBV4-3	TRBJ1-4	CASSRGVATANEKLFF	TGCGCCAGCAGCCGAGGGGTCGCGACAGCTAATGAAAAACTGTTTTTT
-	-	TRBV7-2	TRBJ1-1	CASSLIVGGTEAFF	TGTGCCAGCAGCCTAATAGTGGGGGGCACTGAAGCTTTCTTT
-	TRBD1	TRBV4-2	TRBJ1-1	CASSQDLQGGGTEAFF	TGTGCCAGCAGCCAAGATCTACAAGGGGGCGGCACTGAAGCTTTCTTT
few	-	TRBV4-3	TRBJ1-6	CASSQDLQLEPLHF	TGCGCCAGCAGCCAAGATTTACAGCTCGAACCCCTCCACTTT
few	-	TRBV7-2	TRBJ2-1	CASSYKQDSRGYF	TGTGCCAGCAGCTACAAACAAGACAGTCGGGGGTACTTC
-	TRBD2	TRBV5-5	TRBJ2-5	CASSQGTSGFAETQYF	TGTGCCAGCAGCCAGGGGACTAGCGGGTTCGCAGAGACCCAGTACTTC
-	-	TRBV3-1	TRBJ2-5	CASSPRGRRSETQYF	TGTGCCAGCAGCCCTAGGGGACGCAGATCCGAGACCCAGTACTTC
-	TRBD1	TRBV5-1	TRBJ2-5	CASSFSRDRAETQYF	TGCGCCAGCAGCTTTTCCCGGGACAGGGCTGAGACCCAGTACTTC
-	-	TRBV10-2	TRBJ1-6	CASSEIRNSPPHF	TGCGCCAGCAGTGAGATCCGTAATTCACCCCCCCACTTT
few	-	TRBV2	TRBJ2-2	CASSAQGTGELFF	TGTGCCAGCAGTGCCCAGGGTACCGGGGAGCTGTTTTTT
many	-	TRBV15	TRBJ1-4	CATSREGTGREKLFF	TGTGCCACCAGCAGAGAAGGGACCGGGCGGGAAAAACTGTTTTTT
-	TRBD1	TRBV7-9	TRBJ2-3	CASSSDRGQADTQYF	TGTGCCAGCAGCTCGGACAGGGGGCAAGCGGATACGCAGTATTTT
few	-	TRBV20-1	TRBJ2-3	CSATRTGPDTQYF	TGCAGTGCTACACGAACAGGGCCAGATACGCAGTATTTT
few	-	TRBV2	TRBJ1-1	CASSASSWAGEAFF	TGTGCCAGCAGTGCAAGTTCGTGGGCCGGGGAAGCTTTCTTT
-	-	TRBV20-1	TRBJ2-2	CSAREASEVTGELFF	TGCAGTGCTAGAGAGGCTAGCGAGGTCACCGGGGAGCTGTTTTTT
few	-	TRBV7-9	TRBJ1-2	CASSSDTERGYTF	TGTGCCAGCAGCTCCGACACGGAGAGGGGCTACACCTTC
few	-	TRBV11-1	TRBJ1-2	CASSLVGGVGYTF	TGTGCCAGCAGCTTAGTTGGCGGTGTTGGCTACACCTTC
few	-	TRBV20-1	TRBJ2-5	CSAKTVAGGSRCF	-
-	-	TRBV5-1	TRBJ2-5	CASSLEGGNLPQGTQYF	TGCGCCAGCAGCTTGGAGGGAGGAAATCTTCCTCAAGGGACCCAGTACTTC
once	-	TRBV5-1	TRBJ2-7	CASSSSLAVPNEQYF	TGCGCCAGCAGTTCATCCCTCGCAGTTCCCAACGAGCAGTACTTC
-	-	TRBV15	TRBJ2-2	CATSREYNRELFF	TGTGCCACCAGCAGAGAGTACAACAGGGAGCTGTTTTTT
-	-	TRBV18	TRBJ1-2	CASSQSRTAYGYTF	TGTGCCAGCTCACAGTCAAGGACCGCCTATGGCTACACCTTC
-	-	TRBV6-4	TRBJ2-3	CASSEAPGSTQYF	TGTGCCAGCAGTGAAGCTCCCGGGTCTACGCAGTATTTT
-	-	TRBV7-2	TRBJ2-1	CASSLGSSGTYNEQFF	TGTGCCAGCAGCTTAGGAAGTAGCGGAACCTACAATGAGCAGTTCTTC
few	-	TRBV5-6	TRBJ2-7	CASSLRAGTGEQYF	TGTGCCAGCAGCCTGCGGGCGGGAACCGGCGAGCAGTACTTC
-	TRBD1	TRBV15	TRBJ2-7	CATSREGQGAHEQYF	TGTGCCACCAGCAGGGAAGGACAGGGCGCCCACGAGCAGTACTTC
few	-	TRBV7-2	TRBJ2-7	CASSLAMIVNYEQYF	TGTGCCAGCAGCTTAGCCATGATAGTGAACTACGAGCAGTACTTC
-	-	TRBV29-1	TRBJ2-7	CSGVGGLTYEQYF	TGCAGCGGGGTCGGGGGGCTCACCTACGAGCAGTACTTC
few	-	TRBV20-1	TRBJ2-1	CSASLAHLSYNEQFF	TGCAGTGCTAGTCTAGCGCATCTCTCCTACAATGAGCAGTTCTTC
-	-	TRBV5-5	TRBJ2-5	CASSTTGETQYF	TGTGCCAGCAGCACGACAGGAGAGACCCAGTACTTC